This T cell receptor beta chain was documented in a study of shared clonotypes between healthy human individuals. Study-level information: Per donor, CD8 memory used one plate, CD8 naive used two, CD4 memory used three and CD4 naive used three.

The naive CD8 subset, CD45RO-negative cells positively selected for CCR7, excluded terminally differentiated effector memory CD45RA+ cells. Original processing methods: ImmunoSEQ sequences covered only the junction and lacked quality scores; filtering therefore differed. Measured with immunoSEQ multiplex PCR; TCRdb has only the in-frame clones, and not every one. Clonal size and the V and J genes are those of that table, whereas D and trimming came from the DNA. The sample comprises around 2,000,000 clones, approximately 94% of which are singletons, and under 2% rests with the top ten. Trimming pared 0 bases from V and 5 bases from J, leaving 14 bases between. This CDR3 has 15 amino acids. Germline assignment: CDR1 SGDLS and CDR2 YYNGEE. On this clone: Its specificity is unknown.

Study-wide results and limits: Generally, naive subsets came out with larger estimated richness than memory subsets. Four donors held approximately 5% of naive CD4 clonotypes in common.

Input material: naive CD8+ T cells from PBMCs. The TCR comes from a man younger than 35 in good health. Some clones in this sample may be carry-over from other donors' samples. This chain joins TRBV9 and TRBJ2-5, with D possibly called TRBD1 or TRBD2 (5 bases each). The CDR3 DNA sequence: TGTGCCAGCAGCGTAGCATCAGGGACGGGGGAGACCCAGTACTTC. Protein: CASSVASGTGETQYF.